This entry lists 2 T cell receptor beta chains sequenced from one sample in a study of T cell repertoires in cytomegalovirus infection. Via MiXCR, TCRdb re-called the reads, giving one row per CDR3 protein. The top ten clones hold about 10% of a sample with just over 150,000 distinct CDR3 sequences, roughly a quarter of them seen once. Specimen: PBMCs. These receptors were taken from a human donor in good health (CMV status not recorded). Some clones in this sample may be carry-over from other donors' samples.

The CDR3 sequence is CASRSQGSPLHF. The DNA for the CDR3 is TGTGCCAGCAGGTCACAGGGCTCACCCCTCCACTTT. The chain couples TRBV12-3 or TRBV12-4 to TRBJ1-6, with D perhaps TRBD1 (6 bases). The CDR3 runs to 12 residues. V gave up 6 bases and J gave up 10 bases, with 10 bases separating them.

Many counts were recorded for this clonotype. The CDR3, as DNA: TGTGCCAGCAGTTTATCACTTAGCTCCTACGAGCAGTACTTC. Encoded protein: CASSLSLSSYEQYF. V is TRBV28 and J is TRBJ2-7; no definite D call. The CDR3 runs to 14 residues. The germline gives CDR1 MDHEN, CDR2 SYDVKM. Deletions cut 1 base from V and 0 bases from J, with 7 bases between.